This T cell receptor beta chain derives from a study of T cell repertoires in ileal Crohn's disease. Whole-study findings and limits: Endoscopy was done a median about seven months after surgery.

Clones were sequenced by immunoSEQ multiplex PCR, and TCRdb holds only the in-frame ones, with some missing. The sample holds roughly 5,600 clones; 65% to 85% are singletons and the top ten take about 37%. As regards this clone: Its antigen is still unknown.

Time point reported: neoterminal ileum biopsy at postoperative endoscopy, about 6 months after surgery. The CDR3 covers 10 residues. CDR1 and CDR2 from the germline V gene are ENHRY and SYGVKD. With 6 bases removed from V and 5 bases from J, the gap between germline ends came to 4 bases. The specimen sequenced was ileal tissue. This TCR was recovered from an adult with Crohn's disease. The chain combines TRBV10-3 with TRBJ2-5; D unclear. The CDR3 nucleotides are TGTGCCATCAGGTGGGAGACCCAGTACTTC. Translation gives CAIRWETQYF.